This TCR beta chain derives from a study of vaccination effects on CD4 cells after COVID-19. This clone is medium-sized within its sample. The target antigen is unknown. Clones were sequenced by immunoSEQ multiplex PCR, and TCRdb holds only the in-frame ones, with some missing. The sample holds some 41,000 clones, about 66% seen once. Germline CDR1 reads SGHRS; CDR2 reads YFSETQ. This CDR3 contains 14 residues. V was pared by 1 base and J by 1 base, with 9 bases between. Pools of viral peptides were used by the ViraFEST assay to expand antigen-specific CD4+ T cells ahead of sequencing. Researchers isolated CD4+ T cells once approximately eleven days of culture had elapsed. Nucleocapsid antibodies stayed negative before and after vaccination, showing no earlier SARS-CoV-2 infection. It was with approximately 10 IU/ml IL-2 and 8 to 10 ug/ml peptides that 1.5 million to 2.5 million PBMC per well were cultured.

Study results and limitations: Infection- and vaccine-induced clones contracted markedly late after vaccination. Of the vaccine-induced clones from healthy vaccinees, merely 1 of 255 recognized common cold coronaviruses as well.

This sample comprised CD4+ T cells from PBMCs cultured with HCoV-OC43 spike peptides, obtained before COVID-19 vaccination. Regarding subset: HCoV-OC43 spike overlapping peptide pool stimulation. This TCR was recovered from a human donor who received a COVID-19 vaccine. V is TRBV5-1 and J is TRBJ2-7; no clear D gene. The CDR3 region has the DNA TGCGCCAGCAGCTTGAGAACGGTATCCTACGAGCAGTACTTC. Amino acid sequence: CASSLRTVSYEQYF. Full variable domain (outside the CDR3, taken from reference TRBV5-1 and TRBJ2-7): KAGVTQTPRYLIKTRGQQVTLSCSPISGHRSVSWYQQTPGQGLQFLFEYFSETQRNKGNFPGRFSGRQFSNSRSEMNVSTLELGDSALYLCASSLRTVSYEQYFGPGTRLTVT.